This T cell receptor beta chain stems from a study of cytomegalovirus exposure and HLA in healthy donors. Findings of the study overall: Most of the TCR beta V segments (in an earlier analysis) were productive either about 87% or about 30% of the time.

Primers included in the PCR were 60 Vbeta and 13 Jbeta primers. Here immunoSEQ multiplex PCR was the method, and the copy in TCRdb shows in-frame clones only, minus some. This table has about 140,000 clones, almost 85% appearing once. This clone has just a few counts. Its antigen remains unknown. Trimming removed 7 bases at V and 0 bases at J, with 13 bases between. The CDR3 totals 14 residues. Germline CDR1 is MNHNY and CDR2 is SVGAGI (reference sequence). These donors counted as nominally healthy when sampled, but unrecorded immune exposures were likely. The chain is built from TRBV6-6 and TRBJ2-7; maybe TRBD1 (6 bases). Sequencing used PBMCs. The sequence was obtained from a woman in her forties in good health and CMV-seronegative. The CDR3 loop reads CASISGVSSYEQYF. CDR3 nucleotide sequence: TGTGCCAGCATTTCAGGGGTAAGCTCCTACGAGCAGTACTTC.